The 25 T cell receptor beta chains listed next were all sequenced from one sample in a study of T cells after yellow fever vaccination. TCRdb analysed the 5' RACE reads with MiXCR anew, one entry per CDR3 protein. The top ten hold roughly 3.2% of the sample, which has about 200,000 distinct CDR3 sequences, approximately 3% seen once. The sample was CD4+ T cells sorted from PBMCs, taken 10 days after the yellow fever booster vaccination. These receptors all stem from a man aged 18 to 29 who received the YFV17D yellow fever vaccine.

In its sample, this clonotype was seen many times. V and J are TRBV5-1 and TRBJ2-5, with D unclear. The V gene lost 0 bases and the J gene lost 5 bases, with 8 bases spanning the gap. Germline-derived CDR1 and CDR2 are SGHRS and YFSETQ. The CDR3 runs 13 residues. Written as DNA, the CDR3 is TGCGCCAGCAGCTTGGGGTGGCGGGAGACCCAGTACTTC. Encoded protein: CASSLGWRETQYF.

This clonotype was recorded a few times. V gene TRBV18 combines with J gene TRBJ2-5; D unresolved. Germline V gene lookup returns CDR1 KGHSH and CDR2 LQKENI. There are 15 residues in the CDR3. The ends were cut back, 3 bases at V and 0 bases at J, with 11 bases in the middle. The CDR3 DNA sequence: TGTGCCAGCTCACCTAGGGCAGGCTACCAAGAGACCCAGTACTTC. Protein product: CASSPRAGYQETQYF.

The chain couples TRBV5-6 to TRBJ2-7; the D gene is possibly TRBD2 (5 bases). Germline V gene lookup returns CDR1 SGHDT and CDR2 YYEEEE. This CDR3 is 15 amino acids long. V shed 1 base and J shed 1 base, with 12 bases lying between them. The CDR3 DNA sequence: TGTGCCAGCAGCTTGCAGCGGCTCGGGTCCTACGAGCAGTACTTC. Translation: CASSLQRLGSYEQYF.

This clonotype was counted only a few times. V gene TRBV25-1 combines with J gene TRBJ2-2, with 9 bases aligning to TRBD2. V gave up 3 bases and J gave up 8 bases; unmatched junction bases: 4. The CDR3 spans 14 residues. Germline V gene data show CDR1 as MGHDK and CDR2 as SYGVNS. This chain's CDR3 is CASSDASGVGELFF. The CDR3 region has the DNA TGTGCCAGCAGTGATGCTAGCGGGGTTGGGGAGCTGTTTTTT.

This clonotype was recorded at least ten times. The chain combines TRBV7-9 with TRBJ1-5, with D unresolved. Germline lookup yields CDR1 SEHNR and CDR2 FQNEAQ (reference sequence). The CDR3 extends over 13 amino acids. Trimming left V 5 bases short and J 8 bases short, with 13 bases between. This CDR3 is CASSTSAVEPQHF. The CDR3 DNA reads as TGTGCCAGCAGCACCTCCGCCGTTGAGCCCCAGCATTTT.

The sample holds a few counts of this clonotype. The chain uses TRBV6-1 and TRBJ2-6; D may correspond to TRBD1 or TRBD2 (6 bases each). The V end lost 8 bases, the J end lost 2 bases, and 7 bases lay between the germline ends. Germline V gene data show CDR1 as MNHNS and CDR2 as SASEGT. The CDR3 covers 13 residues. CDR3 in amino acids: CASRGPGANVLTF. The CDR3 nucleotides are TGTGCCAGCCGGGGGCCTGGGGCCAACGTCCTGACTTTC.

This clonotype was found many times. The chain links TRBV18 to TRBJ2-7, with D perhaps TRBD1 (6 bases). The germline V gene has CDR1 KGHSH and CDR2 LQKENI. The CDR3 runs to 13 residues. Trimming shortened V by 3 bases and J by 3 bases, and 9 bases separated the two germline ends. In nucleotides, the CDR3 is TGTGCCAGCTCACCGGGGGCAAACTACGAGCAGTACGTC. As protein: CASSPGANYEQYV.

This clonotype was detected a few times. V usage is TRBV20-1 and J usage is TRBJ2-7; 10 positions match TRBD2. Trimming cost V 0 bases and J 4 bases; bases outside gene matches: 9. The length of the CDR3 is 16 residues. CDR1 and CDR2 (germline): DFQATT, SNEGSKA (reference sequence). CDR3 amino acids: CSARDKAGGDFYEQYV. CDR3 DNA: TGCAGTGCTAGAGACAAAGCGGGGGGGGATTTTTACGAGCAGTACGTC.

A word on this clonotype: The germline gene is not matched at one end of the junction; a read error may be the cause. The rearrangement links TRBV7-8 to TRBJ2-1, with D possibly being TRBD2 (6 bases). This CDR3 region has 13 residues. Per germline, CDR1 SGHVS and CDR2 FQNEAQ. CDR3 DNA sequence: TGTGCCAGCAGTTTAGAGATGGCAGCGCGGGGGTTCTTC. Protein product: CASSLEMAARGFF.

The V call is TRBV7-2, the J call TRBJ2-6, with 10 bases identical to TRBD1. V shed 0 bases and J 1 base; nucleotides not matched to a gene: 3. CDR1 and CDR2 (germline): SGHTA, FQGNSA. The CDR3 loop spans 18 amino acids. The CDR3 here is CASSLAWTGGSGANVLTF. CDR3 DNA: TGTGCCAGCAGCTTAGCGTGGACAGGGGGGTCTGGGGCCAACGTCCTGACTTTC.

J is TRBJ2-3 and V is TRBV4-1, with D perhaps TRBD1 (5 bases). The V end lost 1 base, the J end lost 6 bases, and 20 bases lay between the germline ends. The CDR3 runs 17 residues. CDR1 and CDR2 from the germline V gene are MGHRA and YSYEKL. The DNA for the CDR3 is TGCGCCAGCAGCCAAGCCACCGCTCTAGGGGCGGCGGATACGCAGTATTTT. Amino acids: CASSQATALGAADTQYF.

The rearrangement uses TRBV4-3 and TRBJ1-2; D may be TRBD1 (6 bases). The ends were cut back, 4 bases at V and 1 base at J, with 22 bases in the middle. The CDR3 consists of 18 residues. From germline, CDR1 is LGHNA and CDR2 YSLEER. The CDR3: CASSPDRGGAVFNYGYTF. The CDR3 DNA reads TGCGCCAGCAGCCCCGACCGCGGGGGCGCGGTTTTTAACTATGGCTACACCTTC.

The rearrangement uses TRBV5-4 and TRBJ1-1; 7 bases agree with TRBD1. Germline lookup yields CDR1 SGHNT and CDR2 YYREEE (reference sequence). The CDR3 runs 15 residues. After removal of 5 bases from V and 2 bases from J, the junction contained 9 bases not matched to a gene. CDR3 sequence reads: CASSPLGQFNTEAFF. The CDR3 bases are TGTGCCAGCAGTCCGCTGGGACAGTTCAACACTGAAGCTTTCTTT.

Ten or more counts support this clonotype. This rearrangement joins TRBV27 to TRBJ1-1; D is unclear. The V gene lost 6 bases and the J gene lost 4 bases, with 15 bases spanning the gap. Germline CDR1 MNHEY, CDR2 SMNVEV (reference sequence). The CDR3 is 14 amino acids. For the CDR3, the DNA is TGTGCCAGCAGGATTCGGGCGCACGGCACTGAAGCTTTCTTT. It is translated as CASRIRAHGTEAFF.

This clonotype has a count of ten or more. The rearrangement joins TRBV10-3 to TRBJ1-2; TRBD1 matches 7 bases. Trimming removed 0 bases from V and 7 bases from J; junction bases left unmatched: 8. Germline CDR1 is ENHRY and CDR2 is SYGVKD. The CDR3 spans 15 residues. CDR3 region: CAISESMTGFSGYTF. In nucleotides, the CDR3 is TGTGCCATCAGTGAGTCAATGACAGGGTTCTCTGGCTACACCTTC.

This chain connects TRBV20-1 to TRBJ2-3; no firm D call. V was cut by 2 bases and J by 7 bases, with 4 bases left in between. CDR3 length equals 10 residues. The germline gives CDR1 DFQATT, CDR2 SNEGSKA (reference sequence). The CDR3, as DNA: TGCAGTGCTAGATGGAATACGCAGTATTTT. Translating gives CSARWNTQYF.

This clonotype was counted at least ten times. The V gene is TRBV18, the J gene TRBJ2-2, with D possibly being TRBD2 (6 bases). This CDR3 contains 14 residues. With 7 bases removed from V and 0 bases from J, the gap between germline ends came to 9 bases. The germline gives CDR1 KGHSH, CDR2 LQKENI. The CDR3 nucleotides are TGTGCCAGCTATCGGGAGACGAACACCGGGGAGCTGTTTTTT. It yields the protein CASYRETNTGELFF.

This clonotype was observed at least ten times. V and J are TRBV7-2 and TRBJ2-5; 12 nucleotides match TRBD2. The V gene end was trimmed by 3 bases and the J gene end by 3 bases; junction bases not matched to a gene: 2. There are 15 residues in the CDR3. Germline V CDR1 and CDR2: SGHTA, FQGNSA. The CDR3 loop reads CASSFTSGGKETQYF. The CDR3 DNA follows: TGTGCCAGCAGCTTTACTAGCGGGGGGAAAGAGACCCAGTACTTC. Looking up the rest from reference TRBV7-2 and TRBJ2-5 gives the full variable domain: GAGVSQSPSNKVTEKGKDVELRCDPISGHTALYWYRQSLGQGLEFLIYFQGNSAPDKSGLPSDRFSAERTGGSVSTLTIQRTQQEDSAVYLCASSFTSGGKETQYFGPGTRLLVL.

There are a few counts of this clonotype. The rearrangement links TRBV29-1 to TRBJ2-5, with 11 bases fitting TRBD2. The CDR3 is made up of 16 amino acids. The junction had 12 bases not matched to a gene; V was cut back by 5 bases and J by 4 bases. In germline, CDR1 is SQVTM, CDR2 ANQGSEA. In DNA form, the CDR3 reads TGCAGCGTTAGGGTATTACGACTAGCGGGGCCAGAGACCCAGTACTTC. This encodes CSVRVLRLAGPETQYF. Full variable domain (rest looked up from reference TRBV29-1 and TRBJ2-5): SAVISQKPSRDICQRGTSLTIQCQVDSQVTMMFWYRQQPGQSLTLIATANQGSEATYESGFVIDKFPISRPNLTFSTLTVSNMSPEDSSIYLCSVRVLRLAGPETQYFGPGTRLLVL.

There are many counts of this clonotype. This chain links TRBV5-4 with TRBJ2-5, with TRBD1 identical over 9 bases. The V and J ends lost 3 bases and 1 base, in that order; junction bases with no gene match: 4. Per germline, CDR1 SGHNT and CDR2 YYREEE (reference sequence). This CDR3 contains 15 residues. As DNA, the CDR3 is TGTGCCAGCAGCTCCGGGACAGGGTCCCAAGAGACCCAGTACTTC. Its translation is CASSSGTGSQETQYF.

This clonotype was recorded at least ten times. The chain carries TRBV12-3 or TRBV12-4 and TRBJ2-1, with 13 bases aligning to TRBD2. V lost 0 bases to trimming and J lost 6 bases; unmatched junction nucleotides: 5. The CDR3 covers 17 residues. As DNA, the CDR3 is TGTGCCAGCAGTTTAGCCCAGACTAGCGGGGGGCCCAATGAGCAGTTCTTC. Its protein product is CASSLAQTSGGPNEQFF.

This clonotype was recorded many times. This sequence joins TRBV10-3 and TRBJ2-5, with TRBD1 matching 9 bases. Germline V CDR1 and CDR2: ENHRY, SYGVKD. The V and J ends lost 0 bases and 5 bases, in that order; junction bases with no gene match: 7. There are 16 residues in the CDR3. CDR3 sequence reads: CAISESGQGTLETQYF. CDR3 nucleotides: TGTGCCATCAGTGAGTCGGGACAGGGAACTCTCGAGACCCAGTACTTC.

This clonotype was recorded many times. V and J are TRBV6-1 and TRBJ2-3; D might be TRBD2 (7 bases). Trimming removed 10 bases at V and 0 bases at J, with 14 bases between. Germline values: CDR1 MNHNS, CDR2 SASEGT. The CDR3 contains 14 residues. The CDR3, as DNA: TGTGCCATAAGGGGGGGATTGAGCACAGATACGCAGTATTTT. Protein: CAIRGGLSTDTQYF.

Only a few counts were recorded for this clonotype. J is TRBJ2-3 and V is TRBV7-2; unclear D gene. Germline CDR1 SGHTA, CDR2 FQGNSA. The V end lost 5 bases, the J end lost 14 bases, and 20 bases lay between the germline ends. The CDR3 runs to 13 residues. The CDR3 DNA reads as TGTGCCAGCAGCCCATGGCAGACCATAACTTTGTATTTT. Protein: CASSPWQTITLYF.

This clonotype has a handful of counts. This chain's CDR3 is CASSHRDTGELFF. In DNA, the CDR3 is TGTGCCAGCTCACACAGAGACACCGGGGAGCTGTTTTTT. V usage is TRBV18 and J usage is TRBJ2-2; D remains unclear. Germline V gene sequence: CDR1 KGHSH, CDR2 LQKENI. The ends were cut back, 4 bases at V and 3 bases at J, with 6 bases in the middle. The CDR3 covers 13 residues.